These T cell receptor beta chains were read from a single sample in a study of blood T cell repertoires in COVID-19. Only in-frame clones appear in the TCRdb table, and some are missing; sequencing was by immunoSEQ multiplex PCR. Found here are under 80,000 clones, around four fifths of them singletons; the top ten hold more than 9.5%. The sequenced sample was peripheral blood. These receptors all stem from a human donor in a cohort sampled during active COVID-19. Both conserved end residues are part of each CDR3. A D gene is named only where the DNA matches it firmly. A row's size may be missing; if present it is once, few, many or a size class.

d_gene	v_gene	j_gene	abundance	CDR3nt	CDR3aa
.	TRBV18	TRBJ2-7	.	TGTGCCAGCGTTCGGGACTCGGTGGACGAGCAGTACTTC	CASVRDSVDEQYF
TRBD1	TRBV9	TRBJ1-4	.	TGTGCCAGCAGCGCGTCAGAGGCCGGGACAGGGGGTGAAAAACTGTTTTTT	CASSASEAGTGGEKLFF
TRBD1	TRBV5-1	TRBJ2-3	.	TGCGCCAGCGGGACAGGGGGGAGCACAGATACGCAGTATTTT	CASGTGGSTDTQYF
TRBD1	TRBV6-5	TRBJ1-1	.	TGTGCCAGCAGCTGGAGTCCGGGACAGGAAGCTTTCTTT	CASSWSPGQEAFF
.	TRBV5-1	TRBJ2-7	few	TGCGCCAGCAGCACCGACGGCAGGTTCGAGCAGTACTTC	CASSTDGRFEQYF
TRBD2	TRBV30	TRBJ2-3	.	TGTGCCTACCGACTAGCGGGCACAGATACGCAGTATTTT	CAYRLAGTDTQYF
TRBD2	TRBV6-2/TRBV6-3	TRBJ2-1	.	TGTGCCAGCAGTAGCGGGAGGGCCACCCGACGGGCGGGTGAGCAGTTCTTC	CASSSGRATRRAGEQFF
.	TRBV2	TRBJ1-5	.	TGTGCCAGCAGCCCCGACAGCTATAGCAATCAGCCCCAGCATTTT	CASSPDSYSNQPQHF
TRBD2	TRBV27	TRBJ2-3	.	TGTGCCAGCAGTTTATCCCCCGTTCAGCGGGGGTGGGCAGATACGCAGTATTTT	CASSLSPVQRGWADTQYF
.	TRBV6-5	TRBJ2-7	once	TGTGCCAGCAGACTCCAGGAGGTCTGGGAGCAGTACTTC	CASRLQEVWEQYF
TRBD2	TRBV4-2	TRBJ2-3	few	TGTGCCAGCAGCCCGAAAGCCTGGGGCCAGCGGGAGTCAGGTACGCAGTATTTT	CASSPKAWGQRESGTQYF
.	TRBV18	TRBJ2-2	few	TGTGCCAGCTCACCTAAATCCACGGCAGGGATGCCCGGGGAGCTGTTTTTT	CASSPKSTAGMPGELFF
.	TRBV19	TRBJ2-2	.	TGTGCCAGTAGTATATTGGGGACATCGAACACCGGGGAGCTGTTTTTT	CASSILGTSNTGELFF
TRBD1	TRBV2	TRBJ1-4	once	TGTGCCAGCAGTGAAGCGGAATTATTCAGGGGGAATGAAAAACTGTTTTTT	CASSEAELFRGNEKLFF
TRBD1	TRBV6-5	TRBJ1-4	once	TGTGCCAGCAGCTCGGACAGGGGGAAACTGTTTTTT	CASSSDRGKLFF
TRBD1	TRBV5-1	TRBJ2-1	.	TGCGCCAGCAGCTTGGATCAGGGGGCCAATGAGCAGTTCTTC	CASSLDQGANEQFF
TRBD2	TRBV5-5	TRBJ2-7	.	TGTGCCAGCGGGACTAGCTCCTACGAGCAGTACTTC	CASGTSSYEQYF
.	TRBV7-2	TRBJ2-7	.	TGTGCCAGCACCTTGGTCCAGGCAGCCCCAAGGTACGAGCAGTACTTC	CASTLVQAAPRYEQYF
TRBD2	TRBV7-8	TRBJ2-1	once	TGTGCCAGCAGAAAACTAGCGGGAGGCTCCTACAATGAGCAGTTCTTC	CASRKLAGGSYNEQFF
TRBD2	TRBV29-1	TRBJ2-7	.	TGCAGCGTTGAAACCCGCGGGGGGTTCTACGAGCAGTACTTC	CSVETRGGFYEQYF
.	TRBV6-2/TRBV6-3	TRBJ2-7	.	TGTGCCAGCACCCCGCGGAGGCCCTCCTCCTACGAGCAGTACTTC	CASTPRRPSSYEQYF
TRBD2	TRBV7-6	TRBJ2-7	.	TGTGCCAGCAGCCAGATTAGCGGGACCCATTCTCACGAGCAGTACTTC	CASSQISGTHSHEQYF
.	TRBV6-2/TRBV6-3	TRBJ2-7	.	TGTGCCAGCAGTTACGGACAGCCACAGTACTTC	CASSYGQPQYF
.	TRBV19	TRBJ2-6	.	TGTGCCAGTAGTATAGATTATGGGGCCAACGTCCTGACTTTC	CASSIDYGANVLTF
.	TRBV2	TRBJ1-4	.	TGTGCCAGCAGCCCTGGGGGGGTTGCGAAACTGTTTTTT	CASSPGGVAKLFF
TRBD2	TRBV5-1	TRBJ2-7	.	TGCGCCAGCAACCCCCTTACTAGCGGGGGATCCTACGAGCAGTACTTC	CASNPLTSGGSYEQYF
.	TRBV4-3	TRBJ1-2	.	TGCGCCAGCAGCCCCCTAAGCGGGGACTATGGCTACACCTTC	CASSPLSGDYGYTF
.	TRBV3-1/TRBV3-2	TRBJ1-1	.	TGTGCCAGCAGCCACGAACAGGGTGGGAACACTGAAGCTTTCTTT	CASSHEQGGNTEAFF
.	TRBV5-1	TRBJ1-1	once	TGCGCCAGCAGTTCGGGACTCCTGAACACTGAAGCTTTCTTT	CASSSGLLNTEAFF
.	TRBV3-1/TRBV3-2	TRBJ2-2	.	TGTGCCAGCAGCCAAAGAAGAGGTATAAGGACCGGGGAGCTGTTTTTT	CASSQRRGIRTGELFF
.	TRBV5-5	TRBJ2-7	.	TGTGCCAGCAGCTACGGGGAGGCGGATTCCTACGAGCAGTACTTC	CASSYGEADSYEQYF
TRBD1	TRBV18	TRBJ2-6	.	TGTGCCAGCTCACAAACCGGGACAGGCTCTGGGGCCAACGTCCTGACTTTC	CASSQTGTGSGANVLTF
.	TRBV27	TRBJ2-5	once	TGTGCCAGCAGTTTATCAGAGGAGACCCAGTACTTC	CASSLSEETQYF
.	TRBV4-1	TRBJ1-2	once	TGCGCCAGCAGCCAGGGCCCAGTCAATGGCTACACCTTC	CASSQGPVNGYTF
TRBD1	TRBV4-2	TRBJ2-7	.	TGTGCCAGCAGCCAAGAAGGACAGGGGGCTTCCTACGAGCAGTACTTC	CASSQEGQGASYEQYF
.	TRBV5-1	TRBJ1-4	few	TGCGCCAGCAGCTTGTCCTCTCGGGATGAAAAACTGTTTTTT	CASSLSSRDEKLFF
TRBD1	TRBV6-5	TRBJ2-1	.	TGTGCCAGCAGAAGGCCGGGCGTCAGGGGGCATGAGCAGTTCTTC	CASRRPGVRGHEQFF
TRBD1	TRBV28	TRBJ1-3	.	TGTGCCAGCAGCAACAGGGGTTGGGGAAACACCATATATTTT	CASSNRGWGNTIYF
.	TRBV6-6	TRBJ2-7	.	TGTGCCAGCAGTTACTCGAGGCGCCTGAGCTCCTACGAGCAGTACTTC	CASSYSRRLSSYEQYF
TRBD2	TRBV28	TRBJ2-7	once	TGTGCCAGCAGTCAACTAGCGAGCTCCTACGAGCAGTACTTC	CASSQLASSYEQYF
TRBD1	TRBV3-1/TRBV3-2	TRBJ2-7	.	TGTGCCAGCAGCCAACTGGACAGGGGATACGAGCAGTACTTC	CASSQLDRGYEQYF
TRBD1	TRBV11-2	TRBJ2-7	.	TGTGCCAGCAGCCAATACAGGGGATCCTACGAGCAGTACTTC	CASSQYRGSYEQYF